One sample yielded the 14 T cell receptor beta chains listed below, sequenced in a study of blood T cells in healthy people across ages. A second roughly 6 to 11 cycle PCR used barcoded and J-beta primers. TCRdb itself ran the 5' RACE reads through MiXCR, one entry per CDR3 protein. Of about 1 million distinct CDR3 sequences listed, around 43% are singletons. The specimen was blood. Source of these receptors: a woman aged 55-75 years in good health.

This clonotype has only a few counts. CDR3 bases: TGCGCCAGCAGCGCAGGAATTTCGGGAGAGACCCAGTACTTC. Protein sequence: CASSAGISGETQYF. The V call is TRBV5-1, the J call TRBJ2-5; D not certain. With 4 bases removed from V and 4 bases from J, the gap between germline ends came to 14 bases. The CDR3 runs to 14 residues. Germline V gene sequence: CDR1 SGHRS, CDR2 YFSETQ.

The table lists this clonotype with a few counts. This chain links TRBV28 with TRBJ2-1; the match to TRBD2 covers 9 bases. CDR3 length: 16 amino acids. V was clipped by 7 bases and J by 5 bases; unmatched bases: 12. Germline CDR1 MDHEN, CDR2 SYDVKM. CDR3 region: CASTKLAGVWDNEQFF. Here the CDR3 DNA reads TGTGCCAGCACCAAATTAGCGGGAGTCTGGGACAATGAGCAGTTCTTC.

This clonotype was seen more than once but under ten times. This rearrangement joins TRBV7-8 to TRBJ2-3; D is undetermined. CDR1 SGHVS and CDR2 FQNEAQ come from the germline V gene. The V gene lost 4 bases and the J gene lost 2 bases, with 16 bases spanning the gap. CDR3 length: 16 residues. The CDR3 coding sequence is TGTGCCAGCAGCTCCGCCCGTCCAAGCATCACAGATACGCAGTATTTT. This encodes CASSSARPSITDTQYF.

A note on this clonotype: The junction shows a germline mismatch at one end, possibly a read error. V usage is TRBV6-6 and J usage is TRBJ2-3; TRBD1 aligns across 8 bases. The CDR3 is made up of 15 amino acids. Germline CDR1 reads MNHNY; CDR2 reads SVGAGI (reference sequence). CDR3 nucleotides: TGTGCCGGCAGTTACGTTCAGGGGGCTTTGGATACGCAGTATTTT. Its protein product is CAGSYVQGALDTQYF.

This chain joins TRBV6-5 and TRBJ1-5, with D possibly matching TRBD1 (6 bases). The CDR3 runs 17 residues. V was pared by 0 bases and J by 4 bases, with 16 bases between. CDR1 and CDR2 from the germline V gene are MNHEY and SVGAGI. The CDR3 is CASSYSTPSTGNQPQHF. CDR3 DNA sequence: TGTGCCAGCAGTTACTCCACTCCCTCGACAGGAAATCAGCCCCAGCATTTT.

J is TRBJ2-4 and V is TRBV7-2; 11 nucleotides match TRBD2. Per germline, CDR1 SGHTA and CDR2 FQGNSA. V gave up 3 bases and J gave up 2 bases; unmatched junction bases: 15. The CDR3 length is 20 residues. The chain's CDR3 is CASSFPLAGGFPLSKNIQYF. CDR3 nucleotide sequence: TGTGCCAGCAGCTTTCCTCTAGCGGGAGGCTTCCCACTCTCCAAAAACATTCAGTACTTC.

In this sample, this clonotype turned up a few times. In DNA form, the CDR3 reads TGCGCCAGCAGCTTGGGGACAGGGGAGGACGAGCAGTACTTC. Translation: CASSLGTGEDEQYF. The chain recombines TRBV5-1 with TRBJ2-7; 9 bases match TRBD1. The CDR3 consists of 14 residues. The germline CDR1 and CDR2 sequences are SGHRS and YFSETQ. V shed 0 bases, J shed 5 bases, and the junction held 3 bases outside the gene matches.

This clonotype was observed a handful of times. V gene TRBV18 combines with J gene TRBJ2-7; D is unresolved. The DNA matches TRBJ2-5 better at its end, which makes the J call doubtful. Germline V CDR1 and CDR2: KGHSH, LQKENI. The CDR3 consists of 14 residues. The CDR3 protein is CASSPNLGEETQYF. The CDR3 region has the DNA TGTGCCAGCTCACCGAACCTTGGCGAAGAGACCCAGTACTTC.

The chain couples TRBV28 to TRBJ2-5; D unresolved. The germline CDR1 and CDR2 sequences are MDHEN and SYDVKM. With 8 bases removed from V and 2 bases from J, the gap between germline ends came to 15 bases. The CDR3 is made up of 14 amino acids. CDR3 sequence (DNA): TGTGCCAGCGCCGTTTTTGGCGCGCAAGAGACCCAGTACTTC. Amino acid sequence: CASAVFGAQETQYF. The variable domain in full, with the rest retrieved from reference TRBV28 and TRBJ2-5, is DVKVTQSSRYLVKRTGEKVFLECVQDMDHENMFWYRQDPGLGLRLIYFSYDVKMKEKGDIPEGYSVSREKKERFSLILESASTNQTSMYLCASAVFGAQETQYFGPGTRLLVL.

This clonotype was recorded once. The chain couples TRBV13 to TRBJ2-5; D is tentatively TRBD1 or TRBD2 (5 bases each). The J call may be in error: the DNA end matches TRBJ2-7 better. Germline values: CDR1 PRHDT, CDR2 FYEKMQ (reference sequence). The CDR3 has 15 residues. The CDR3 sequence: CASSQPGASWVEQYF. Here the CDR3 DNA reads TGTGCCAGCAGCCAACCCGGGGCCTCTTGGGTCGAGCAGTACTTC.

This rearrangement joins TRBV11-2 to TRBJ2-1; TRBD2 matches at 13 bases. With 5 bases clipped from V and 9 bases from J, the junction kept 7 bases outside the gene matches. Germline V gives CDR1 SGHAT, CDR2 FQNNGV. The CDR3 is 15 amino acids. The CDR3 coding sequence is TGTGCCAGCAGCAGAACTAGCGGGAGGGCCATTGAGCAGTTCTTC. The encoded protein is CASSRTSGRAIEQFF.

This clonotype was detected only a few times. The J gene is TRBJ2-1, the V gene TRBV11-1, with 8 bases matching TRBD2. This CDR3 comprises 21 residues. The ends lost 1 base at V and 8 bases at J; junction bases unmatched: 25. Per germline, CDR1 SGHAT and CDR2 FQDESV (reference sequence). Here the CDR3 DNA reads TGTGCCAGCAGCTTAGGGGGACCGGGACTAGTTCCCCGATTCACGAGTGATGAGCAGTTCTTC. Translation: CASSLGGPGLVPRFTSDEQFF. Complete variable domain (other parts from reference TRBV11-1 and TRBJ2-1): EAEVAQSPRYKITEKSQAVAFWCDPISGHATLYWYRQILGQGPELLVQFQDESVVDDSQLPKDRFSAERLKGVDSTLKIQPAELGDSAMYLCASSLGGPGLVPRFTSDEQFFGPGTRLTVL.

Only a few counts were recorded for this clonotype. The CDR3 bases are TGCAGCGTTGTACTAGCGGGGAGCGGCTACGAGCAGTACTTC. Translation gives CSVVLAGSGYEQYF. The chain couples TRBV29-1 to TRBJ2-7, with 10 bases identical to TRBD2. V dropped 4 bases and J dropped 3; count of bases not matched to a gene: 6. CDR1 is SQVTM, CDR2 ANQGSEA, per germline. The CDR3 is 14 amino acids.

This clonotype was found a few times. The rearrangement joins TRBV7-3 to TRBJ2-1; D is possibly TRBD2 (7 bases). With the DNA end fitting TRBJ2-7 better, the J assignment may be wrong. Germline V gives CDR1 SGHTA, CDR2 FQGTGA. The CDR3 length is 14 residues. This CDR3 reads CASSEDRRGGEQYF. The DNA for the CDR3 is TGTGCCAGCAGCGAAGACAGGCGCGGGGGCGAGCAGTACTTC.